This T cell receptor (beta chain) was captured by sequencing in a study of human T cells and chemical hapten exposure. Study summary: Patients had diphenylcyclopropenone applied to the scalp weekly throughout the approximately 22-week study.

Whole-study findings and limits: Those TCRs sitting above 1 in 1000 frequency stayed the same with DPC sensitization.

Individual cDNA molecules had unique molecular identifiers attached to them by the library. TCRdb re-called the RACE reads with MiXCR, one entry per CDR3 protein. The sample lists some 400,000 distinct CDR3 sequences; roughly 5% were seen once. This clonotype was seen at least ten times. The antigen is not known. Time point in this sample: pre-sensitization, week 0. Treatment specified: therapeutic diphenylcyclopropenone sensitization with weekly scalp DPC. The CDR3 has 15 amino acids. Germline-derived CDR1 and CDR2 are LNHDA and SQIVND (reference sequence). The V and J ends lost 3 bases and 2 bases, in that order; junction bases with no gene match: 7.

The source of this sequence is a woman in her fifties or sixties with alopecia areata. Some clones in this sample may be carry-over from other donors' samples. Here the sequenced sample was whole blood, taken in connection with sensitization to the hapten diphenylcyclopropenone (DPC). The chain combines TRBV19 with TRBJ2-7, with 7 bases lining up with TRBD2. The CDR3 nucleotides are TGTGCCAGTAGTATCGGTACTAGCGTCACCTACGAGCAGTACTTC. Encoded protein: CASSIGTSVTYEQYF.